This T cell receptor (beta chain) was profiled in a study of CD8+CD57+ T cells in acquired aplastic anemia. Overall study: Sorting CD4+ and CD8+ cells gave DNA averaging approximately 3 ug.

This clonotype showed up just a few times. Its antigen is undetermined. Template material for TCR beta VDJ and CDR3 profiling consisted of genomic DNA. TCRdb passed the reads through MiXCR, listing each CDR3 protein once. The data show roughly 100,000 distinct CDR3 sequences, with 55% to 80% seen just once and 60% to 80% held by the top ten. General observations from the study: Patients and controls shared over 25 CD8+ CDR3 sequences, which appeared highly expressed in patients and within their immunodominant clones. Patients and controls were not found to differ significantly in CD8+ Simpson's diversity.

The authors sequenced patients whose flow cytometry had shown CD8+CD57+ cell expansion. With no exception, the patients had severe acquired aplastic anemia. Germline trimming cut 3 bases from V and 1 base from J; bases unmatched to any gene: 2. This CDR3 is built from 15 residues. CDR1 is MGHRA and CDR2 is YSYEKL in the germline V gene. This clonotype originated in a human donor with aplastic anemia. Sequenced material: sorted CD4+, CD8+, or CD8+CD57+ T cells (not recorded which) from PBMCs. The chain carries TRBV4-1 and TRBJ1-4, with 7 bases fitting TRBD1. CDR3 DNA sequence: TGCGCCAGCAGCCATTCAGGGGGAACTAATGAAAAACTGTTTTTT. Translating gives CASSHSGGTNEKLFF.